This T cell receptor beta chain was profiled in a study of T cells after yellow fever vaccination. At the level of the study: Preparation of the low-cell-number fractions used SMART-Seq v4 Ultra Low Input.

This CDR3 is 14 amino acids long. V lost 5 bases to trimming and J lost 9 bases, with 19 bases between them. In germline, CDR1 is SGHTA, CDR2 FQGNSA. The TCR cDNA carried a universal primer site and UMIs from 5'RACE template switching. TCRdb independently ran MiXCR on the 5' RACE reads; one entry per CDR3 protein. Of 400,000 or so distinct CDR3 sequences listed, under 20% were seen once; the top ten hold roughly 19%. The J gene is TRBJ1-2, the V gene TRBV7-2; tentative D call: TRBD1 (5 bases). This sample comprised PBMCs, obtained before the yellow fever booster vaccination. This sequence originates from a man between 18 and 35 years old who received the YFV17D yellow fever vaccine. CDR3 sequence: CASSPGGDLRSYTF. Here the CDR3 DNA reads TGTGCCAGCAGCCCCGGGGGAGACTTGAGGAGCTACACCTTC.